This TCR beta chain was recorded in a study of T cell repertoires in cytomegalovirus infection. Study-level points and caveats: Clonotypes of TCR beta that were HLA-C-restricted and CMV-specific dominated the ex vivo response.

V lost 0 bases and J 2 bases, leaving 21 bases between the germline ends. Germline V gene lookup returns CDR1 ENHRY and CDR2 SYGVKD. The CDR3 covers 19 residues. One entry per CDR3 protein, called by TCRdb with MiXCR from the reads. Among approximately 83,000 distinct CDR3 sequences listed, roughly a quarter were seen once. This clonotype was found a few times. Its antigen is undetermined. The source material was CD8+ T cells from cultured PBMCs, sampled from culture after CMV antigen stimulation. The J gene is TRBJ2-3, the V gene TRBV10-3, with a tentative D call TRBD2 (6 bases). The clonotype comes from a human donor in good health (CMV status not recorded). Some clones in this sample may be carry-over from other donors' samples. The CDR3 region has the DNA TGTGCCATCAGTGAGTCGAGTTTGGAGGGCAACATTTACACAGATACGCAGTATTTT. Protein product: CAISESSLEGNIYTDTQYF.